The TCR beta chain under discussion was sequenced for a study of CD4 T cells in relation to SARS-CoV-2 and coronaviruses. The CDR3 runs to 15 residues. V was pared by 6 bases and J by 1 base, with 7 bases of the junction left unmatched. Germline CDR1 reads LGHNT; CDR2 reads FRNRAP. TCRdb's table, derived via immunoSEQ multiplex PCR, lists solely in-frame clones and lacks some. The table records 15,000 to 20,000 clones, roughly 77% of them present only once. Of note for this clone: What it recognizes is unknown.

The unexposed donors gave CD4+ T cells in about 2011-2018, prior to COVID-19. Isolation of CD4+ T cells took place after less than 13 days in culture. PBMCs were plated at two million per well in IL-2-containing medium. This TCR was recovered from a human donor in good health. The sample was CD4+ T cells from PBMCs, cultured in vitro. The J gene is TRBJ2-5, the V gene TRBV12-5; 8 bases line up with TRBD2. The CDR3 coding sequence is TGTGCTAGTGGCCCCCTGGGACTAGGCCAAGAGACCCAGTACTTC. Protein sequence: CASGPLGLGQETQYF.